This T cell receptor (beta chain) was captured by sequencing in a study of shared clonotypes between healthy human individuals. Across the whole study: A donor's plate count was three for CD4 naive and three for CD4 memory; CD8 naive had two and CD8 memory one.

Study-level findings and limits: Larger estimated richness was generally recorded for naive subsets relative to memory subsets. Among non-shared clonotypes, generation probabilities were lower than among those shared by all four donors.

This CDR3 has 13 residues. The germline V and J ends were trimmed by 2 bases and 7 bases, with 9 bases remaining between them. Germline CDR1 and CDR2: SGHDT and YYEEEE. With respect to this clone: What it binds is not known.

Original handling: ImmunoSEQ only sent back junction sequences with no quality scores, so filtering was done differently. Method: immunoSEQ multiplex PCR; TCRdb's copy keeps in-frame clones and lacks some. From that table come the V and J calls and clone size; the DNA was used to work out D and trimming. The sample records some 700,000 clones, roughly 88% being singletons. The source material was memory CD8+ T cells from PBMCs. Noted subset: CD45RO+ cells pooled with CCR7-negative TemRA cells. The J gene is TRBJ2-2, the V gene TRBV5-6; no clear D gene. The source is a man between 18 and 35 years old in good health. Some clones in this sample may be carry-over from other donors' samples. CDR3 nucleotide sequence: TGTGCCAGCAGCTTCAGTAGGAACGGGGAGCTGTTTTTT. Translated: CASSFSRNGELFF.